The source of this T cell receptor beta chain is a study of Ad26.COV2.S vaccination and SARS-CoV-2 variants. Treatment here: roughly 19 received Ad26.COV2.S at low or high dose, single or two shots; roughly five received placebo; per-sample allocation not given. Vaccine and placebo recipients were sampled on day 63 after the first injection. This CDR3 has 12 residues. V lost 6 bases and J lost 6, with 12 bases in between. Repertoires were generated with immunoSEQ multiplex PCR, while TCRdb's copy carries only in-frame clones and drops some. This table has about 320,000 clones, just over 85% appearing once.

Source: peripheral blood, taken in a trial of Ad26.COV2.S vaccine versus placebo. The receptor was isolated from a person aged 18-60 years who received the Ad26.COV2.S COVID-19 vaccine or a placebo. The rearrangement links TRBV12-3 or TRBV12-4 to TRBJ2-7; D uncertain. The CDR3 DNA follows: TGTGCCAGCAGCCTTAGTCGGGCCGAGCAGTACTTC. It encodes CASSLSRAEQYF.